These T cell receptor beta chains were read from a single sample in a study of beta chain features in type 1 diabetes. This table comes from immunoSEQ multiplex PCR, and its TCRdb copy is limited to in-frame clones, with some not included. The sample holds some 180,000 clones; about 13% are singletons and the top ten take roughly 0.6%. Sample: central memory CD4+ T cells from blood. These receptors came from a woman aged 18-35 years in good health. CDR3s include the opening cysteine and the closing phenylalanine or tryptophan. D genes are given only for firm matches. Only part of the rows carry a size: once, few, many, or a class if the clone is expanded.

v_call: TRBV19
j_call: TRBJ2-1
d_call: TRBD2
clone_size: few
cdr3_nt: TGTGCCAGTAGTATCAGAACTAGCGGGAGCCATGAGCAGTTCTTC
cdr3_aa: CASSIRTSGSHEQFF

v_call: TRBV6-4
j_call: TRBJ1-5
d_call: NA
clone_size: NA
cdr3_nt: TGTGCCAGCAGTGACTCGTACAGGCTTCAGCCCCAGCATTTT
cdr3_aa: CASSDSYRLQPQHF

v_call: TRBV7-9
j_call: TRBJ1-1
d_call: NA
clone_size: NA
cdr3_nt: TGTGCCAGCAGCCCAAACCAGGTGGGCAGGGACACTGAAGCTTTCTTT
cdr3_aa: CASSPNQVGRDTEAFF

v_call: TRBV9
j_call: TRBJ2-7
d_call: TRBD1
clone_size: few
cdr3_nt: TGTGCCAGCAGCGTGGGACAGAACCCCTACGAGCAGTACTTC
cdr3_aa: CASSVGQNPYEQYF

v_call: TRBV7-2
j_call: TRBJ1-5
d_call: TRBD1
clone_size: NA
cdr3_nt: TGTGCCAGCAGCCTATCGGAGGGGGCCCATCAGCCCCAGCATTTT
cdr3_aa: CASSLSEGAHQPQHF

v_call: TRBV19
j_call: TRBJ2-1
d_call: TRBD2
clone_size: few
cdr3_nt: TGTGCCAGTACGGACAGCGGGAGTACGTCCTACAATGAGCAGTTCTTC
cdr3_aa: CASTDSGSTSYNEQFF

v_call: TRBV4-3
j_call: TRBJ2-7
d_call: TRBD1
clone_size: NA
cdr3_nt: TGCGCCAGCAGCCAGTTAGGGACAGTCTACGAGCAGTACTTC
cdr3_aa: CASSQLGTVYEQYF

v_call: TRBV30
j_call: TRBJ2-1
d_call: TRBD1
clone_size: few
cdr3_nt: TGTGCCTGGAGTGTGCCCGGGACAGTATTCTTCTTC
cdr3_aa: CAWSVPGTVFFF

v_call: TRBV11-3
j_call: TRBJ2-3
d_call: NA
clone_size: NA
cdr3_nt: TGTGCCAGCAGCTTAGAAGGGCGGCGCGGGGATACGCAGTATTTT
cdr3_aa: CASSLEGRRGDTQYF

v_call: TRBV4-1
j_call: TRBJ2-1
d_call: TRBD2
clone_size: NA
cdr3_nt: TGCGCCAGCAGCCAAGCTAGCGGGGTCTACAATGAGCAGTTCTTC
cdr3_aa: CASSQASGVYNEQFF

v_call: TRBV2
j_call: TRBJ1-1
d_call: TRBD1
clone_size: NA
cdr3_nt: TGTGCCAGCAGTTATACCGGGACAGGGATGACTGAAGCTTTCTTT
cdr3_aa: CASSYTGTGMTEAFF

v_call: TRBV7-8
j_call: TRBJ2-1
d_call: TRBD2
clone_size: NA
cdr3_nt: TGTGCCAGCAGCTCGGTTTGGGGAAGCGGGATCCTCCCCAATGAGCAGTTCTTC
cdr3_aa: CASSSVWGSGILPNEQFF

v_call: TRBV5-1
j_call: TRBJ2-1
d_call: TRBD1
clone_size: few
cdr3_nt: TGCGCCAGCACGGACCAGATCCTCGGACAGGGGAATGAGCAGTTCTTC
cdr3_aa: CASTDQILGQGNEQFF

v_call: TRBV7-3
j_call: TRBJ2-5
d_call: NA
clone_size: NA
cdr3_nt: TGTGCCAGCAGCTTAGCGGGACAGTCAGAGACCCAGTACTTC
cdr3_aa: CASSLAGQSETQYF

v_call: TRBV10-1
j_call: TRBJ2-3
d_call: TRBD2
clone_size: NA
cdr3_nt: TGCGCCAGCAGAGCGGGAGTGGCAGATACGCAGTATTTT
cdr3_aa: CASRAGVADTQYF

v_call: TRBV5-6
j_call: TRBJ1-2
d_call: NA
clone_size: few
cdr3_nt: TGTGCCAGCAGCTTGGATGGCAGACAAAACTATGGCTACACCTTC
cdr3_aa: CASSLDGRQNYGYTF

v_call: TRBV7-2
j_call: TRBJ2-3
d_call: NA
clone_size: few
cdr3_nt: TGTGCCAGCAGCCTACAGACAGGAGATACGCAGTATTTT
cdr3_aa: CASSLQTGDTQYF

v_call: TRBV18
j_call: TRBJ1-5
d_call: NA
clone_size: NA
cdr3_nt: TGTGCCAGCTCACCGGATGTGACGGGGGGTCAGCCCCAGCATTTT
cdr3_aa: CASSPDVTGGQPQHF

v_call: TRBV5-1
j_call: TRBJ2-2
d_call: TRBD2
clone_size: NA
cdr3_nt: TGCGCCAGCAGCATTCGGACTAGTGTGTACACCGGGGAGCTGTTTTTT
cdr3_aa: CASSIRTSVYTGELFF

v_call: TRBV19
j_call: TRBJ2-1
d_call: NA
clone_size: NA
cdr3_nt: TGTGCCAGTAGTATCGGCAGGGTTGATGAGCAGTTCTTC
cdr3_aa: CASSIGRVDEQFF

v_call: TRBV11-2
j_call: TRBJ1-5
d_call: NA
clone_size: few
cdr3_nt: TGTGCCAGCAGCTTAGGGGGCCGAGATCAGCCCCAGCATTTT
cdr3_aa: CASSLGGRDQPQHF

v_call: TRBV7-9
j_call: TRBJ2-7
d_call: TRBD2
clone_size: NA
cdr3_nt: TGTGCCAGCAGCTCTAGACTAGCGGGAGGGCGCTTAGGCGAGCAGTACTTC
cdr3_aa: CASSSRLAGGRLGEQYF

v_call: TRBV7-9
j_call: TRBJ2-2
d_call: TRBD1
clone_size: NA
cdr3_nt: TGTGCCAGCAGCCCCAAAGGACAGGAGAACACCGGGGAGCTGTTTTTT
cdr3_aa: CASSPKGQENTGELFF

v_call: TRBV30
j_call: TRBJ2-5
d_call: NA
clone_size: NA
cdr3_nt: TGTGCCTGGAGTGGAATCGGAAGGGGGACCCAGTACTTC
cdr3_aa: CAWSGIGRGTQYF

v_call: TRBV29-1
j_call: TRBJ2-1
d_call: TRBD2
clone_size: few
cdr3_nt: TGCAGCTCGCAAGCGGGAGGGCCGGGTGAGCAGTTCTTC
cdr3_aa: CSSQAGGPGEQFF

v_call: TRBV7-2
j_call: TRBJ1-1
d_call: NA
clone_size: few
cdr3_nt: TGTGCCAGCAGCCCAAACAGGGTGAACACTGAAGCTTTCTTT
cdr3_aa: CASSPNRVNTEAFF

v_call: TRBV18
j_call: TRBJ1-2
d_call: NA
clone_size: NA
cdr3_nt: TGTGCCAGCTCGTCGGCAGGGTACTATGGCTACACCTTC
cdr3_aa: CASSSAGYYGYTF

v_call: TRBV11-3
j_call: TRBJ2-1
d_call: NA
clone_size: NA
cdr3_nt: TGTGCCAGCAGCTTAGAAGGTAGCAGTGAGCAGTTCTTC
cdr3_aa: CASSLEGSSEQFF

v_call: TRBV5-1
j_call: TRBJ2-7
d_call: NA
clone_size: few
cdr3_nt: TGCGCCAGCAGCGCGGAACTAGCTGGAGGCGAGCAGTACTTC
cdr3_aa: CASSAELAGGEQYF